This T cell receptor beta chain was identified in a study of T-cell reconstitution after alpha-beta-depleted transplantation in children. This clonotype was observed a few times. Preparation of the TCRbeta library involved a method that used unique molecular identifiers. TCRdb reanalysed the PCR reads using MiXCR and keeps one entry per CDR3 protein. This sample has about 410,000 distinct CDR3 sequences; about a fifth occur once, and the top ten carry less than 4.5%. The CDR3 spans 14 residues. Germline CDR1 reads SEHNR; CDR2 reads FQNEAQ (reference sequence). V lost 2 bases and J 1 base, leaving 6 bases between the germline ends.

The V and J genes are TRBV7-9 and TRBJ2-1; D ambiguous. The TCR originated in a human donor who donated a stem cell graft to a child with acute myeloid leukemia. The source was PBMCs from the stem cell graft donor, collected from the stem cell graft. The CDR3 DNA reads as TGTGCCAGCAGCTTACACAGTTCCTACAATGAGCAGTTCTTC. It is translated as CASSLHSSYNEQFF. The full variable domain, its missing parts supplied by reference TRBV7-9 and TRBJ2-1, is DTGVSQNPRHKITKRGQNVTFRCDPISEHNRLYWYRQTLGQGPEFLTYFQNEAQLEKSRLLSDRFSAERPKGSFSTLEIQRTEQGDSAMYLCASSLHSSYNEQFFGPGTRLTVL.